The 22 T cell receptor beta chains in this list originate from one sample, sequenced in a study of T-cell reconstitution after alpha-beta-depleted transplantation in children. As it was prepared, the TCRbeta library received unique molecular identifiers. TCRdb passed the PCR reads through MiXCR, listing each CDR3 protein once. The profile shows 400,000 to 450,000 distinct CDR3 sequences, around two fifths of them singletons. Source: PBMCs, taken before TCRalphabeta/CD19-depleted stem cell transplant. The receptors derive from a girl aged 2-10 years with aplastic anemia, due to receive a stem cell transplant.

This chain connects TRBV7-2 to TRBJ2-7, with TRBD1 matching 10 bases. This CDR3 is built from 15 residues. CDR1 and CDR2 from the germline V gene are SGHTA and FQGNSA. The V gene end was trimmed by 0 bases and the J gene end by 5 bases; junction bases not matched to a gene: 4. CDR3 coding DNA: TGTGCCAGCAGCTTAGCGAGACAGGGGGCGCACGAGCAGTACTTC. This encodes CASSLARQGAHEQYF.

The chain uses TRBV6-1 and TRBJ1-2, with D unresolved. Trimming shortened V by 9 bases and J by 0 bases, and 17 bases separated the two germline ends. The CDR3 has 15 residues. CDR1 and CDR2 from the germline V gene are MNHNS and SASEGT. The CDR3 here is CASAFARVANYGYTF. Written as DNA, the CDR3 is TGTGCCAGTGCCTTCGCCCGGGTCGCTAACTATGGCTACACCTTC.

This clonotype was seen only once. The chain has TRBV7-2 and TRBJ2-3; D not resolved. CDR1 is SGHTA and CDR2 is FQGNSA in the germline V gene. This CDR3 has 15 amino acids. With 0 bases removed from V and 6 bases from J, the gap between germline ends came to 13 bases. CDR3 sequence (DNA): TGTGCCAGCAGCTTAGCAGTAACCCTATCGGATACGCAGTATTTT. This translates into CASSLAVTLSDTQYF. The full variable domain, completed using reference TRBV7-2 and TRBJ2-3, is GAGVSQSPSNKVTEKGKDVELRCDPISGHTALYWYRQSLGQGLEFLIYFQGNSAPDKSGLPSDRFSAERTGGSVSTLTIQRTQQEDSAVYLCASSLAVTLSDTQYFGPGTRLTVL.

As to this clonotype: A much larger clonotype is one base distant, so this may be a read error. This rearrangement joins TRBV6-1 to TRBJ2-1; maybe TRBD1 (5 bases). The CDR3 is 14 amino acids. In germline, CDR1 is MNHNS, CDR2 SASEGT. DNA for the CDR3: TGTGCCAGCAGTGAACAGTTCGTGGACAATGACCAGTTCTTC. Translating gives CASSEQFVDNDQFF.

CDR3 residues: CASSGTSGSYTDTQYF. For the CDR3, the DNA is TGCGCCAGCAGCGGGACTAGCGGGAGTTACACAGATACGCAGTATTTT. The chain recombines TRBV5-1 with TRBJ2-3; 14 positions agree with TRBD2. Germline V gives CDR1 SGHRS, CDR2 YFSETQ. The CDR3 has 16 residues. After removal of 4 bases from V and 2 bases from J, the junction contained 3 bases not matched to a gene.

This clonotype turned up a few times. The V gene is TRBV10-3, the J gene TRBJ2-7; D possibly matches TRBD1 or TRBD2 (5 bases each). Trimming took off 2 bases at V and 3 bases at J, with 14 bases between the two ends. This CDR3 has 15 amino acids. CDR1 ENHRY and CDR2 SYGVKD come from the germline V gene. CDR3 bases: TGTGCCATCAGTGAGGGGGACGGAGGACTCTACGAGCAGTACTTC. This translates into CAISEGDGGLYEQYF.

This clonotype was observed many times. This chain connects TRBV7-9 to TRBJ2-1; 8 nucleotides agree with TRBD2. Losses at the gene ends were 4 bases for V and 5 bases for J; bases not matched to a gene: 7. Germline values: CDR1 SEHNR, CDR2 FQNEAQ (reference sequence). The CDR3 runs 15 residues. Here the CDR3 DNA reads TGTGCCAGCAGCTACTCTGAGACTAGCGACAATGAGCAGTTCTTC. This encodes CASSYSETSDNEQFF.

The CDR3 sequence is CASSGGAGGQETQYF. DNA for the CDR3: TGTGCCAGCAGCGGGGGAGCCGGGGGCCAAGAGACCCAGTACTTC. The rearrangement joins TRBV5-6 to TRBJ2-5, with a possible D match to TRBD2 (6 bases). CDR1 SGHDT and CDR2 YYEEEE come from the germline V gene. V lost 4 bases to trimming and J lost 1 base, with 14 bases between them. The CDR3 is made up of 15 amino acids.

This clonotype showed up just a few times. The chain recombines TRBV6-5 with TRBJ2-2, with D maybe TRBD2 (5 bases). V lost 0 bases, J lost 0 bases, and 8 bases lay in between. This CDR3 has 16 residues. CDR1 is MNHEY, CDR2 SVGAGI, per germline. The CDR3 sequence is CASSYSPGSNTGELFF. The CDR3 region has the DNA TGTGCCAGCAGTTACTCCCCGGGGTCGAACACCGGGGAGCTGTTTTTT.

The chain links TRBV2 to TRBJ2-5; 12 bases align to TRBD2. Per germline, CDR1 SNHLY and CDR2 FYNNEI. Unmatched junction bases numbered 12, after V lost 6 bases and J lost 4 bases. The CDR3 has 17 residues. The CDR3 bases are TGTGCCAGCAGGTTAAACACGGCTAGCGGGAGGGGAGAGACCCAGTACTTC. Translated, it gives CASRLNTASGRGETQYF.

In this sample, this clonotype turned up many times. This chain joins TRBV5-1 and TRBJ1-6; 7 nucleotides match TRBD1. The trim removed 0 bases at V and 7 bases at J, leaving 4 bases unmatched. The CDR3 runs to 15 residues. The germline CDR1 and CDR2 sequences are SGHRS and YFSETQ. CDR3 in amino acids: CASSLDRGENSPLHF. CDR3 nucleotides: TGCGCCAGCAGCTTGGACAGGGGCGAGAATTCACCCCTCCACTTT.

CDR3 nucleotide sequence: TGTGCCAGCAGTCCTCTAGCGGGACTCCAATTTTACGAGCAGTACTTC. It yields the protein CASSPLAGLQFYEQYF. The chain is built from TRBV27 and TRBJ2-7; TRBD2 matches at 9 bases. J gave up 4 bases and V 5 bases, and 12 bases lay outside the gene matches. Germline CDR1 reads MNHEY; CDR2 reads SMNVEV (reference sequence). The CDR3 extends over 16 amino acids.

The rearrangement joins TRBV10-1 to TRBJ2-3, with TRBD1 identical over 9 bases. The CDR3 spans 15 residues. V trimming: 6 bases; J trimming: 2 bases; junction bases outside the gene matches: 6. The germline gives CDR1 WNHNN, CDR2 SYGVQD (reference sequence). In DNA, the CDR3 is TGCGCCAGCAGACCCGGGACAGGGAACACAGATACGCAGTATTTT. Translated: CASRPGTGNTDTQYF.

This chain joins TRBV15 and TRBJ2-5; unclear D gene. This CDR3 region has 12 residues. Germline V gene lookup returns CDR1 LNHNV and CDR2 YYDKDF (reference sequence). Trimming stripped 5 bases from V and 7 bases from J, with 11 bases between. The CDR3 DNA reads as TGTGCCACCAGCGTCCCCGCTGGGACCCAGTACTTC. Translating gives CATSVPAGTQYF.

The chain joins TRBV5-1 to TRBJ2-5; a possible D gene is TRBD2 (6 bases). The CDR3 length is 15 residues. From germline, CDR1 is SGHRS and CDR2 YFSETQ. V lost 6 bases, J lost 5 bases, and 20 bases lay in between. This CDR3 is CASIAGTAAGETQYF. The CDR3 nucleotides are TGCGCCAGCATAGCCGGGACGGCTGCGGGGGAGACCCAGTACTTC.

The chain is built from TRBV20-1 and TRBJ2-7; TRBD2 agrees at 15 bases. The CDR3 sequence is 14 residues long. CDR1 is DFQATT, CDR2 SNEGSKA, per germline (reference sequence). CDR3 region: CGGLAGGKAYEQYF. CDR3 in DNA: TGCGGGGGACTAGCGGGGGGAAAGGCCTACGAGCAGTACTTC.

The chain combines TRBV2 with TRBJ2-2; possibly TRBD1 for D (5 bases). Germline lookup yields CDR1 SNHLY and CDR2 FYNNEI. The CDR3 contains 14 residues. Trimming shortened V by 5 bases and J by 1 base, and 8 bases separated the two germline ends. This CDR3 reads CASSQDMNTGELFF. The DNA of the CDR3 is TGTGCCAGCAGTCAGGACATGAACACCGGGGAGCTGTTTTTT.

In this sample, this clonotype turned up many times. This sequence joins TRBV3-1 and TRBJ2-2; no clear D gene. The CDR3 has 15 residues. The V end lost 1 base, the J end lost 3 bases, and 9 bases lay between the germline ends. In germline, CDR1 is LGHDT, CDR2 YNNKEL (reference sequence). CDR3 protein: CASSQGRRYTGELFF. DNA for the CDR3: TGTGCCAGCAGCCAAGGGCGAAGATACACCGGGGAGCTGTTTTTT.

The V and J genes are TRBV5-1 and TRBJ2-7; 9 nucleotides match TRBD2. Unmatched junction bases numbered 10, after V lost 1 base and J lost 5 bases. Per germline, CDR1 SGHRS and CDR2 YFSETQ. The CDR3 has 16 residues. In DNA form, the CDR3 reads TGCGCCAGCAGCTTGAGCGTCCGGCGGGGGGGTGACGAGCAGTACTTC. Protein sequence: CASSLSVRRGGDEQYF.

This chain uses TRBV5-1 with TRBJ2-5; the D is unclear. This CDR3 comprises 14 residues. Per germline, CDR1 SGHRS and CDR2 YFSETQ. The V end lost 2 bases, the J end lost 2 bases, and 10 bases lay between the germline ends. CDR3 residues: CASSFPDPQETQYF. In nucleotides, the CDR3 is TGCGCCAGCAGCTTTCCCGACCCACAAGAGACCCAGTACTTC.

This chain links TRBV28 with TRBJ2-1; the match to TRBD1 covers 11 bases. The germline CDR1 and CDR2 sequences are MDHEN and SYDVKM. The CDR3 is made up of 14 amino acids. Trimming took 7 bases from V and 6 from J; bases not matched to a gene: 5. CDR3 nucleotide sequence: TGTGCCAGCAAGGACAGGGGGCAGGGCAATGAGCAGTTCTTC. It translates to CASKDRGQGNEQFF.

V usage is TRBV6-5 and J usage is TRBJ2-7; tentatively, D is TRBD2 (5 bases). From germline, CDR1 is MNHEY and CDR2 SVGAGI. Trimming removed 2 bases from V and 2 bases from J, with 10 bases in between. This CDR3 is built from 14 residues. This CDR3 is CASSYGLQAYEQYF. The CDR3 DNA is TGTGCCAGCAGTTACGGACTCCAAGCCTACGAGCAGTACTTC.